This T cell receptor beta chain was recovered during a study of blood T cell repertoires in COVID-19. CDR1 and CDR2 (germline): MRHNA, SNTAGT. CDR3 length equals 16 residues. The V gene lost 1 base and the J gene lost 3 bases, with 16 bases spanning the gap. Clones were read by immunoSEQ multiplex PCR, and TCRdb kept only the in-frame ones, dropping some. The sample has just over 300,000 clones, around 92% seen once; the top ten hold 1.8%. Sequencing was done on a sample of peripheral blood. The chain is built from TRBV6-4 and TRBJ2-7; weak D call: TRBD1 (6 bases). The TCR comes from a woman younger than 45 with COVID-19, enrolled during active disease. The CDR3 reads CASSDYREARVYEQYV. DNA for the CDR3: TGTGCCAGCAGTGACTACAGGGAAGCGAGGGTCTACGAGCAGTACGTC.